Listed below are T cell receptor beta chains from one sample, sequenced in a study of HIV-infected patients and healthy controls. One entry per CDR3 protein results from TCRdb running MiXCR on the 5' RACE reads. This sample has roughly 15,000 distinct CDR3 sequences, with 9% to 10% found just once. Sequences were obtained from blood. The receptors here all came from an adult in good health. CDR3s include the opening cysteine and the closing phenylalanine or tryptophan. The order of the fields is CDR3 protein, CDR3 DNA, V gene, D gene, clone size, J gene. A D gene is named only where the DNA matches it firmly. A row's size may be missing; if present it is once, few, many or a size class.

cdr3_aa: CASSPQTGKAGELFF
cdr3_nt: TGTGCCAGCTCACCACAGACAGGGAAAGCCGGGGAGCTGTTTTTT
v_call: TRBV18
d_call: TRBD1
clone_size: -
j_call: TRBJ2-2

cdr3_aa: CASSEDGQYQETQYF
cdr3_nt: TGTGCCAGCAGTGAAGACGGACAGTACCAAGAGACCCAGTACTTC
v_call: TRBV7-2
d_call: -
clone_size: medium-sized
j_call: TRBJ2-5

cdr3_aa: CSAMKSGGTYNEQFF
cdr3_nt: TGCAGTGCTATGAAATCCGGGGGTACCTACAATGAGCAGTTCTTC
v_call: TRBV20-1
d_call: -
clone_size: many
j_call: TRBJ2-1

cdr3_aa: CASSLTGKGYTF
cdr3_nt: TGTGCCAGCAGCCTGACAGGGAAGGGCTACACCTTC
v_call: TRBV12-3/TRBV12-4
d_call: TRBD1
clone_size: medium-sized
j_call: TRBJ1-2

cdr3_aa: CASSQEAGGPAEQYF
cdr3_nt: TGTGCCAGCAGCCAGGAGGCGGGGGGGCCTGCCGAGCAGTACTTC
v_call: TRBV4-2
d_call: TRBD2
clone_size: few
j_call: TRBJ2-7

cdr3_aa: CASRDTNTGELFF
cdr3_nt: TGTGCCAGCCGGGACACGAACACCGGGGAGCTGTTTTTT
v_call: TRBV6-2/TRBV6-3
d_call: -
clone_size: many
j_call: TRBJ2-2

cdr3_aa: CASSSRTGMNTEAFF
cdr3_nt: TGTGCCAGCAGCTCCCGGACAGGAATGAACACCGAAGCTTTCTTT
v_call: TRBV4-2
d_call: TRBD1
clone_size: -
j_call: TRBJ1-1

cdr3_aa: CASSEEGHADTQYF
cdr3_nt: TGTGCCAGCAGTGAAGAGGGGCATGCAGATACGCAGTATTTT
v_call: TRBV6-4
d_call: -
clone_size: few
j_call: TRBJ2-3

cdr3_aa: CSAKSPLQGNTEAFF
cdr3_nt: TGCAGTGCTAAATCTCCGCTTCAGGGGAACACTGAAGCTTTCTTT
v_call: TRBV20-1
d_call: -
clone_size: -
j_call: TRBJ1-1

cdr3_aa: CASSQELSYEQYF
cdr3_nt: TGTGCCAGCAGTCAGGAGCTGTCCTACGAGCAGTACTTC
v_call: TRBV14
d_call: -
clone_size: medium-sized
j_call: TRBJ2-7